A selection of T cell receptor beta chains follows, all from one sample in a study of blood T cell repertoires in COVID-19. Produced via immunoSEQ multiplex PCR; TCRdb's table is partial and in-frame only. Of tens of thousands of clones in the sample, around 81% are singletons; the top ten hold more than 20%. The sample was peripheral blood. These receptors were obtained from a woman aged 65 to 85 with acute or convalescent COVID-19. Each CDR3 is given with its conserved first and last residue. Each record gives: J gene, V gene, D gene, clone size, CDR3 protein, CDR3 DNA. A D gene is named only where the DNA matches it firmly. Part of the rows lack a size; the others show once, few, many or a class for expanded clones.

j_call: TRBJ1-1; v_call: TRBV7-8; d_call: -; clone_size: -; cdr3_aa: CASSLDTVTEAFF; cdr3_nt: TGTGCCAGCAGCTTAGACACAGTCACTGAAGCTTTCTTT
j_call: TRBJ2-7; v_call: TRBV18; d_call: -; clone_size: -; cdr3_aa: CASSPGTGYEQYF; cdr3_nt: TGTGCCAGCTCACCAGGGACTGGCTACGAGCAGTACTTC
j_call: TRBJ1-5; v_call: TRBV19; d_call: -; clone_size: -; cdr3_aa: CASSADRFWNQPQHF; cdr3_nt: TGTGCCAGTAGTGCCGACAGGTTTTGGAATCAGCCCCAGCATTTT
j_call: TRBJ1-2; v_call: TRBV6-5; d_call: -; clone_size: -; cdr3_aa: CASSYSNLGGVGGYTF; cdr3_nt: TGTGCCAGCAGTTACTCGAATCTGGGGGGGGTTGGTGGCTACACCTTC
j_call: TRBJ1-4; v_call: TRBV3-1/TRBV3-2; d_call: -; clone_size: -; cdr3_aa: CASSQAGAREKLFF; cdr3_nt: TGTGCCAGCAGCCAAGCTGGGGCGCGCGAAAAACTGTTTTTT
j_call: TRBJ2-7; v_call: TRBV27; d_call: -; clone_size: -; cdr3_aa: CASSSAGIYEQYF; cdr3_nt: TGTGCCAGCAGTTCCGCCGGGATCTACGAGCAGTACTTC
j_call: TRBJ2-7; v_call: TRBV5-1; d_call: TRBD1; clone_size: -; cdr3_aa: CASSSTGIPYEQYF; cdr3_nt: TGCGCCAGCAGCTCGACAGGGATCCCCTACGAGCAGTACTTC
j_call: TRBJ1-3; v_call: TRBV3-1/TRBV3-2; d_call: TRBD1; clone_size: -; cdr3_aa: CASSQYDRGDRNTIYF; cdr3_nt: TGTGCCAGCAGCCAATACGACAGGGGAGACAGAAACACCATATATTTT
j_call: TRBJ2-5; v_call: TRBV7-3; d_call: -; clone_size: few; cdr3_aa: CASSPDRREETQYF; cdr3_nt: TGTGCCAGCAGCCCTGACAGGCGAGAAGAGACCCAGTACTTC
j_call: TRBJ1-2; v_call: TRBV15; d_call: -; clone_size: few; cdr3_aa: CATSRDGGRGTPNYGYTF; cdr3_nt: TGTGCCACCAGCAGAGATGGTGGCAGGGGCACCCCTAACTATGGCTACACCTTC
j_call: TRBJ1-2; v_call: TRBV5-6; d_call: TRBD1; clone_size: -; cdr3_aa: CASSLAGTGNNYGYTF; cdr3_nt: TGTGCCAGCAGCTTGGCCGGGACAGGGAATAACTATGGCTACACCTTC
j_call: TRBJ2-3; v_call: TRBV9; d_call: TRBD1; clone_size: -; cdr3_aa: CASSVSSSTGIGTDTQYF; cdr3_nt: TGTGCCAGCAGCGTATCCTCGTCGACAGGGATTGGGACAGATACGCAGTATTTT
j_call: TRBJ2-5; v_call: TRBV24-1; d_call: TRBD2; clone_size: -; cdr3_aa: CATSEGSGREVETQYF; cdr3_nt: TGTGCCACCAGTGAAGGTAGCGGGAGGGAAGTAGAGACCCAGTACTTC
j_call: TRBJ2-1; v_call: TRBV5-1; d_call: TRBD2; clone_size: -; cdr3_aa: CASSSGTSGYNEQFF; cdr3_nt: TGCGCCAGCAGCTCAGGGACTAGCGGATACAATGAGCAGTTCTTC
j_call: TRBJ1-1; v_call: TRBV5-1; d_call: -; clone_size: -; cdr3_aa: CASSLVAGAAEAFF; cdr3_nt: TGCGCCAGCAGCTTAGTGGCAGGGGCCGCTGAAGCTTTCTTT
j_call: TRBJ1-5; v_call: TRBV19; d_call: -; clone_size: -; cdr3_aa: CASSLGQKQPQHF; cdr3_nt: TGTGCCAGTAGTCTCGGACAGAAACAGCCCCAGCATTTT
j_call: TRBJ1-3; v_call: TRBV7-2; d_call: -; clone_size: -; cdr3_aa: CASSHRGRVTGNTIYF; cdr3_nt: TGTGCCAGCAGCCACCGCGGTCGGGTTACTGGAAACACCATATATTTT
j_call: TRBJ1-5; v_call: TRBV2; d_call: TRBD1; clone_size: few; cdr3_aa: CASRGTGRNQPQHF; cdr3_nt: TGTGCCAGCAGGGGGACAGGGAGAAATCAGCCCCAGCATTTT
j_call: TRBJ1-2; v_call: TRBV5-3; d_call: -; clone_size: -; cdr3_aa: CARPLGGSCGYTF; cdr3_nt: TGTGCCAGACCTTTAGGGGGAAGCTGTGGCTACACCTTC
j_call: TRBJ1-2; v_call: TRBV6-6; d_call: TRBD1; clone_size: once; cdr3_aa: CASTQRGQAAGGYTF; cdr3_nt: TGTGCCAGCACCCAACGAGGACAGGCCGCGGGGGGCTACACCTTC
j_call: TRBJ2-2; v_call: TRBV30; d_call: -; clone_size: -; cdr3_aa: CAWGGPGTGELFF; cdr3_nt: TGTGCCTGGGGAGGGCCGGGCACCGGGGAGCTGTTTTTT
j_call: TRBJ1-4; v_call: TRBV28; d_call: TRBD1; clone_size: few; cdr3_aa: CASSPGDRGTTNEKLFF; cdr3_nt: TGTGCCAGCAGTCCCGGGGACAGGGGAACTACTAATGAAAAACTGTTTTTT
j_call: TRBJ1-2; v_call: TRBV28; d_call: TRBD1; clone_size: -; cdr3_aa: CASSRDSEPYGYTF; cdr3_nt: TGTGCCAGCAGCCGGGACAGCGAACCCTATGGCTACACCTTC
j_call: TRBJ2-7; v_call: TRBV10-2; d_call: TRBD2; clone_size: -; cdr3_aa: CASSEGGSRYEQYF; cdr3_nt: TGCGCCAGCAGTGAAGGCGGGAGTAGGTACGAGCAGTACTTC
j_call: TRBJ1-1; v_call: TRBV29-1; d_call: -; clone_size: once; cdr3_aa: CSVEPAAEAFF; cdr3_nt: TGCAGCGTTGAACCAGCGGCTGAAGCTTTCTTT
j_call: TRBJ1-3; v_call: TRBV18; d_call: -; clone_size: -; cdr3_aa: CASSPFSPRQKVSSGNTIYF; cdr3_nt: TGTGCCAGCTCACCATTCTCTCCGCGACAGAAAGTTAGCTCTGGAAACACCATATATTTT
j_call: TRBJ1-1; v_call: TRBV2; d_call: TRBD1; clone_size: -; cdr3_aa: CASRKQGASEAFF; cdr3_nt: TGTGCCAGCAGGAAACAGGGGGCGTCTGAAGCTTTCTTT
j_call: TRBJ1-1; v_call: TRBV6-2/TRBV6-3; d_call: TRBD1; clone_size: -; cdr3_aa: CASSSGQKAFF; cdr3_nt: TGTGCCAGCAGTTCGGGACAGAAAGCTTTCTTT
j_call: TRBJ1-5; v_call: TRBV12-1; d_call: -; clone_size: -; cdr3_aa: CASSPVVYSNQPQHF; cdr3_nt: TGTGCCAGCAGCCCGGTGGTATATAGCAATCAGCCCCAGCATTTT
j_call: TRBJ1-1; v_call: TRBV7-2; d_call: -; clone_size: -; cdr3_aa: CASSGGAEAFF; cdr3_nt: TGTGCCAGCAGCGGGGGGGCTGAAGCTTTCTTT
j_call: TRBJ2-4; v_call: TRBV19; d_call: TRBD1; clone_size: once; cdr3_aa: CASSIVRGDRGLAKNIQYF; cdr3_nt: TGTGCCAGTAGTATCGTCAGGGGTGACAGGGGCTTAGCCAAAAACATTCAGTACTTC
j_call: TRBJ1-2; v_call: TRBV19; d_call: -; clone_size: -; cdr3_aa: CASSPGTTRLNYGYTF; cdr3_nt: TGTGCCAGTAGTCCGGGGACAACCCGACTTAACTATGGCTACACCTTC
j_call: TRBJ2-4; v_call: TRBV7-8; d_call: -; clone_size: few; cdr3_aa: CASAYSEVLAKNIQYF; cdr3_nt: TGTGCCAGCGCCTATAGCGAGGTTCTAGCCAAAAACATTCAGTACTTC
j_call: TRBJ2-6; v_call: TRBV5-1; d_call: TRBD1; clone_size: -; cdr3_aa: CASSLPGTGNRANVLTF; cdr3_nt: TGCGCCAGCAGCTTGCCCGGGACAGGGAATAGGGCCAACGTCCTGACTTTC
j_call: TRBJ2-7; v_call: TRBV16; d_call: TRBD2; clone_size: -; cdr3_aa: CASSQSGLASYEQYF; cdr3_nt: TGTGCCAGCAGCCAATCGGGACTAGCGTCCTACGAGCAGTACTTC
j_call: TRBJ1-1; v_call: TRBV19; d_call: TRBD1; clone_size: -; cdr3_aa: CASSPGQGWAEAFF; cdr3_nt: TGTGCCAGTAGTCCGGGACAGGGCTGGGCTGAAGCTTTCTTT
j_call: TRBJ2-7; v_call: TRBV7-9; d_call: TRBD1; clone_size: few; cdr3_aa: CASSLGFRDRATYEQYF; cdr3_nt: TGTGCCAGCAGCTTAGGCTTCCGGGACAGGGCAACCTACGAGCAGTACTTC
j_call: TRBJ2-4; v_call: TRBV7-2; d_call: -; clone_size: few; cdr3_aa: CASSGGGGVKNIQYF; cdr3_nt: TGTGCCAGCTCCGGAGGGGGGGGAGTCAAAAACATTCAGTACTTC
j_call: TRBJ2-6; v_call: TRBV14; d_call: -; clone_size: -; cdr3_aa: CASSHANGGSGANVLTF; cdr3_nt: TGTGCCAGCAGCCATGCCAACGGGGGCTCTGGGGCCAACGTCCTGACTTTC